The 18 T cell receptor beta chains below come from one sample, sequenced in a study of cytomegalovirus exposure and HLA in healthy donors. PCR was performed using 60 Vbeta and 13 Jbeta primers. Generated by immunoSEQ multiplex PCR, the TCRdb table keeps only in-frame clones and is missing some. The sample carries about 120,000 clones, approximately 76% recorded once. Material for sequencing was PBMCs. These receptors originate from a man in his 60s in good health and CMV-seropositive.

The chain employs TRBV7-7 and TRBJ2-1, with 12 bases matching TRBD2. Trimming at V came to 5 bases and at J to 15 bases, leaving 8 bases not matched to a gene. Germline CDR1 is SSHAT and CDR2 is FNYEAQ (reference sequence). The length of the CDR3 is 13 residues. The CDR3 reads CASSQSSGGAAFF. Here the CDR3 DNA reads TGTGCCAGCAGCCAATCTAGCGGGGGGGCCGCGTTCTTC.

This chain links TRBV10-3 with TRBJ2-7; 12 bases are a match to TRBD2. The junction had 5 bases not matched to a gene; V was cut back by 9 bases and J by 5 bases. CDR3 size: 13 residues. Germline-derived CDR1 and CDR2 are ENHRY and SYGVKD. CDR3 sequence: CAMTSGSKDEQYF. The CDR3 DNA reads TGTGCCATGACTAGCGGGAGTAAAGACGAGCAGTACTTC.

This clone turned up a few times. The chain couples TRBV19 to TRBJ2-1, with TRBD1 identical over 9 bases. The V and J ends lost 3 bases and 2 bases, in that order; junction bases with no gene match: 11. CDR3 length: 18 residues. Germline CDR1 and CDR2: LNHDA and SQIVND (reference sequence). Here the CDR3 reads CASSIRDRVTSAYNEQFF. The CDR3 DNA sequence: TGTGCCAGTAGTATTCGGGACAGGGTAACTAGCGCCTACAATGAGCAGTTCTTC.

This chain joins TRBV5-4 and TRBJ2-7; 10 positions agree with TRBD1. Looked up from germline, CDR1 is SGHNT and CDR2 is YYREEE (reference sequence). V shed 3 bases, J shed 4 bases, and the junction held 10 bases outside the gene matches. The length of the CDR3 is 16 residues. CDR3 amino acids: CASSSSKGTGDYEQYF. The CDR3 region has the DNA TGTGCCAGCAGCTCGTCTAAAGGGACAGGGGATTACGAGCAGTACTTC. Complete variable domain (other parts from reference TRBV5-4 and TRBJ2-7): ETGVTQSPTHLIKTRGQQVTLRCSSQSGHNTVSWYQQALGQGPQFIFQYYREEENGRGNFPPRFSGLQFPNYSSELNVNALELDDSALYLCASSSSKGTGDYEQYFGPGTRLTVT.

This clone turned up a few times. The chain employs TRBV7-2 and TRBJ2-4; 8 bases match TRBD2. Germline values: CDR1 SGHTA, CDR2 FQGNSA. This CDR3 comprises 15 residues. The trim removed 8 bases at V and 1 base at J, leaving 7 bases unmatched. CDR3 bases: TGTGCCAGCGGCCCGGGGGGGAGGGCCAAAAACATTCAGTACTTC. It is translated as CASGPGGRAKNIQYF.

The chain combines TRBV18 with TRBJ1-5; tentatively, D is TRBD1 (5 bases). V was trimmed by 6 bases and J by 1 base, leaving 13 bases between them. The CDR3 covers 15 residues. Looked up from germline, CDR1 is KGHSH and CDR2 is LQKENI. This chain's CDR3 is CASSSAGLSNQPQHF. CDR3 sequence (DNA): TGTGCCAGCTCCTCGGCAGGGTTGAGCAATCAGCCCCAGCATTTT. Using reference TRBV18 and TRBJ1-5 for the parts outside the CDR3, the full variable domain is NAGVMQNPRHLVRRRGQEARLRCSPMKGHSHVYWYRQLPEEGLKFMVYLQKENIIDESGMPKERFSAEFPKEGPSILRIQQVVRGDSAAYFCASSSAGLSNQPQHFGDGTRLSIL.

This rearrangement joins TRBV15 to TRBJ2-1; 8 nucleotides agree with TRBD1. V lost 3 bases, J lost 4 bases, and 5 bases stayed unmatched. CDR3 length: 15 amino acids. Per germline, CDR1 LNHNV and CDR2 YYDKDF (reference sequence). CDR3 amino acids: CATSRDRARYNEQFF. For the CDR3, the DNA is TGTGCCACCAGCAGGGACAGGGCGAGGTACAATGAGCAGTTCTTC.

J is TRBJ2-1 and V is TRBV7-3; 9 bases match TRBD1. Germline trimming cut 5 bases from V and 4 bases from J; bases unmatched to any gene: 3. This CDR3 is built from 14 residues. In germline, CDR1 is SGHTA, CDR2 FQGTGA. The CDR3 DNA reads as TGTGCCAGCAGCCCAGGGACAGGGTACAATGAGCAGTTCTTC. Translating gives CASSPGTGYNEQFF.

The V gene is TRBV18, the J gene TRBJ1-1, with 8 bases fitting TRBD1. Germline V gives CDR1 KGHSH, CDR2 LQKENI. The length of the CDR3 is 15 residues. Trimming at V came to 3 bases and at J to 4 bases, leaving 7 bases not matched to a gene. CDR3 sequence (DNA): TGTGCCAGCTCACCGACTCTAACAGGGGGCACTGAAGCTTTCTTT. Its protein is CASSPTLTGGTEAFF.

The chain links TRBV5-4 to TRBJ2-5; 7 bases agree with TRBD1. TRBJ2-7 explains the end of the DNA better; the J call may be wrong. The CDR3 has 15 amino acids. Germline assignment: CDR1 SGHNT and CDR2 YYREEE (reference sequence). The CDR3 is CASSEATGISYEQYF. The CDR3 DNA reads TGTGCCAGCAGTGAAGCGACAGGGATCTCCTACGAGCAGTACTTC.

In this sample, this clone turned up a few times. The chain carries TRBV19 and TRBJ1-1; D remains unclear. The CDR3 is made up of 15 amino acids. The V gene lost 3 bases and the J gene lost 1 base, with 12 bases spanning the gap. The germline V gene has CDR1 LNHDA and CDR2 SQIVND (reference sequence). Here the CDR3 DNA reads TGTGCCAGTAGTATCTTTCCCTCCAGGAACACTGAAGCTTTCTTT. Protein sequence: CASSIFPSRNTEAFF.

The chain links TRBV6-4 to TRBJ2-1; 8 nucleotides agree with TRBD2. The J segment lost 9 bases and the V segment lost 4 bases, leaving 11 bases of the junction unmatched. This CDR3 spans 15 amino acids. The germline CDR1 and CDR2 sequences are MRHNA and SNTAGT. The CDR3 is CASSARRAGEGEQFF. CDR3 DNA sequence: TGTGCCAGCAGTGCCAGGAGAGCGGGAGAGGGTGAGCAGTTCTTC.

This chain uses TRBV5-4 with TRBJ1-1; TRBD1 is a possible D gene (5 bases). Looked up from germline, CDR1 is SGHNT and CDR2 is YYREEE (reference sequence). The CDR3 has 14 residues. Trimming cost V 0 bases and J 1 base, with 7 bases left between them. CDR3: CASSLGGWNTEAFF. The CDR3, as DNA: TGTGCCAGCAGCTTGGGGGGCTGGAACACTGAAGCTTTCTTT. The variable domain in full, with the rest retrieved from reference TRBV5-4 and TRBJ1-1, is ETGVTQSPTHLIKTRGQQVTLRCSSQSGHNTVSWYQQALGQGPQFIFQYYREEENGRGNFPPRFSGLQFPNYSSELNVNALELDDSALYLCASSLGGWNTEAFFGQGTRLTVV.

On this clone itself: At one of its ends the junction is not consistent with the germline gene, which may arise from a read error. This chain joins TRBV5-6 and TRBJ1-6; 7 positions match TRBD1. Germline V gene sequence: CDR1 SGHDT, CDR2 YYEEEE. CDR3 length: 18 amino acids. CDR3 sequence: CASSLGPPTRDSNSPLHF. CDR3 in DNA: TGTGCCAGCAGCTTGGGCCCCCCGACCAGGGACAGTAATTCTCCCCTCCACTTT.

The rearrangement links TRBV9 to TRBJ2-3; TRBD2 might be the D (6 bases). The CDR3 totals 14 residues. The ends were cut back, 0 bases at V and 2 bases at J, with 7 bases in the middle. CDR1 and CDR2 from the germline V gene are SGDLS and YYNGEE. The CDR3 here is CASSVVAVTDTQYF. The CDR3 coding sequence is TGTGCCAGCAGCGTAGTAGCGGTCACAGATACGCAGTATTTT.

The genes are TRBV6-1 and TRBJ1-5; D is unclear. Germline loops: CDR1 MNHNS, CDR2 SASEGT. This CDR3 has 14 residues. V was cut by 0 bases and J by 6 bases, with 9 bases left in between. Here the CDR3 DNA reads TGTGCCAGCAGTGAAGCGCAGGAGGCTCAGCCCCAGCATTTT. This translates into CASSEAQEAQPQHF.

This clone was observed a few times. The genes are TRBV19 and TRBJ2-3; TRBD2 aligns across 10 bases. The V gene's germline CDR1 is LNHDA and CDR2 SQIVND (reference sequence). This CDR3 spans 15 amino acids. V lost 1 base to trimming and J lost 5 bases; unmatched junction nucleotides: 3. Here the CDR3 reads CASSIVGTSEDTQYF. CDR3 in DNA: TGTGCCAGTAGTATAGTGGGGACTAGCGAAGATACGCAGTATTTT.

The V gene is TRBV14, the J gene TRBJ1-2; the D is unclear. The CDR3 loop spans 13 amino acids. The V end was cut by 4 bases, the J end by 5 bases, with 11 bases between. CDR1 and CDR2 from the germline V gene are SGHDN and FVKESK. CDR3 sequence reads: CASSRGVWYGYTF. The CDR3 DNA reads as TGTGCCAGCAGCCGGGGAGTTTGGTATGGCTACACCTTC.